These 2 T cell receptor beta chains were sequenced from one sample in a study of cytomegalovirus exposure and HLA in healthy donors. The PCR was carried out with 60 Vbeta primers and 13 Jbeta primers. Only in-frame clones appear in the TCRdb table, and some are missing; sequencing was by immunoSEQ multiplex PCR. The top ten hold just over 3% of the sample, which has about 160,000 clones, over 60% seen once. What was sequenced was PBMCs. These receptors were obtained from a middle-aged woman in good health and CMV-seronegative.

This clone was recorded a few times. The rearrangement joins TRBV14 to TRBJ1-2; 7 bases are shared with TRBD1. Germline-derived CDR1 and CDR2 are SGHDN and FVKESK. The CDR3 is 15 residues long. After removal of 4 bases from V and 8 bases from J, the junction contained 13 bases not matched to a gene. The CDR3 DNA follows: TGTGCCAGCAGCCGAGAGACAGGGTTTGGTAGGGGCTACACCTTC. Its translation: CASSRETGFGRGYTF.

V usage is TRBV5-6 and J usage is TRBJ1-2; D unresolved. CDR1 and CDR2 (germline): SGHDT, YYEEEE. The CDR3 spans 13 residues. With 4 bases removed from V and 4 bases from J, the gap between germline ends came to 11 bases. The CDR3, as DNA: TGTGCCAGCAGCGCGGGTCCTTTCTATGGCTACACCTTC. Translated: CASSAGPFYGYTF.